This T cell receptor (beta chain) was identified in a study of T cell responses to AZD1222 COVID-19 vaccine. The analysis combined second doses at about 4 or about 12 weeks. Comment on this clone: Its antigen is as yet unknown.

Here immunoSEQ multiplex PCR was the method, and the copy in TCRdb shows in-frame clones only, minus some. In the table there are about 72,000 clones, about 88% of which are singletons. Per germline, CDR1 SEHNR and CDR2 FQNEAQ (reference sequence). Trimming left V 5 bases short and J 4 bases short, with 9 bases between. CDR3 length: 12 amino acids. Study-wide findings and caveats: Rises in breadth and depth of Spike-specific TCRs came after two AZD1222 doses. Sampling captured repertoires only after the peak T cell response. Baseline seropositivity occurred in only a handful of AZD1222 recipients.

V and J are TRBV7-9 and TRBJ2-7; D is uncertain. This clonotype originated in an adult who received the AZD1222 COVID-19 vaccine. Sequencing was performed on peripheral blood, taken 28 days after the second AZD1222 dose. CDR3 bases: TGTGCCAGCAGCAGAGTTCCTTACGAGCAGTACTTC. Protein: CASSRVPYEQYF.